The next 25 T cell receptor beta chains were all read from a single sample in a study of tumor and adjacent non-tumor tissue in lung cancer. The template was RNA from unsorted bulk tissue. The library came from three nested PCR rounds adapted from ARM-PCR protocols. TCRdb redid the calling of the multiplex PCR reads with MiXCR, one entry per CDR3 protein. Of approximately 120,000 distinct CDR3 sequences listed, roughly 67% are singletons. Sequenced material: lung tumor tissue. These receptors were taken from a man in his thirties or forties with non-small cell lung cancer.

This clonotype showed up many times. The CDR3 sequence is CASSFRTGRSYEQYF. CDR3 sequence (DNA): TGTGCCAGCAGCTTCCGGACAGGGAGGTCCTACGAGCAGTACTTC. The chain joins TRBV11-1 to TRBJ2-7, with TRBD1 identical over 8 bases. Germline V lookup: CDR1 SGHAT, CDR2 FQDESV (reference sequence). Trimming cost V 3 bases and J 1 base; bases outside gene matches: 5. The CDR3 is 15 amino acids.

This chain links TRBV4-2 with TRBJ2-7; TRBD1 or TRBD2 may be the D gene (5 bases each). Germline loops: CDR1 LGHNA, CDR2 YNFKEQ. This CDR3 has 17 residues. The V gene lost 8 bases and the J gene lost 4 bases, with 27 bases spanning the gap. The CDR3, as DNA: TGTGCCAGCGAGTCCTTCCACCGGGGCCCAGAACCGTACGAGCAGTACTTC. Translation gives CASESFHRGPEPYEQYF.

This clonotype was seen a single time. Germline is not matched at one junction end, which may reflect a read error. The J gene is TRBJ1-2, the V gene TRBV20-1; D possibly corresponds to TRBD1 (6 bases). Germline V gene data show CDR1 as DFQATT and CDR2 as SNEGSKA (reference sequence). CDR3 size: 17 residues. Written as DNA, the CDR3 is TGCTGTGCTAGGGTCGTATCTGCACAGGGAGCTAACTATGGCTACACCTTC. It codes for CCARVVSAQGANYGYTF.

Only one count was recorded for this clonotype. The chain couples TRBV14 to TRBJ2-7; D perhaps matches TRBD1 (5 bases). This CDR3 region has 14 residues. The V gene's germline CDR1 is SGHDN and CDR2 FVKESK. V was shortened by 1 base and J by 6 bases, with 13 bases between the two germline ends. The DNA of the CDR3 is TGTGCCAGCAGCCAAGCTGGGGCTCTGGCCGAGCAGTACTTC. Residues: CASSQAGALAEQYF.

As to this clonotype: Since the CDR3 does not end with the conserved phenylalanine or tryptophan, this likely comes from a read error. The gene calls are TRBV12-3 or TRBV12-4 and TRBJ1-1, with 7 bases fitting TRBD1. The CDR3 is made up of 12 amino acids. The CDR3 region has the DNA TGTGCCATCAGTTTCGGACAGGCTGAAGCTTTCTCT. This gives the protein CAISFGQAEAFS.

As concerns this clonotype: A read error may account for a junction end that differs from germline. The chain links TRBV4-3 to TRBJ1-2; tentative D call: TRBD1 (5 bases). Germline CDR1 and CDR2: LGHNA and YSLEER. The CDR3 is made up of 14 amino acids. The CDR3 loop is CASGQAQGADGYTF. The CDR3 region has the DNA TGCGCCAGCGGCCAAGCACAAGGGGCCGATGGCTACACCTTC.

This sequence joins TRBV10-2 and TRBJ2-7; tentative D call: TRBD2 (6 bases). The CDR3 totals 15 residues. Trimming cost V 9 bases and J 7 bases, with 25 bases left between them. Germline loops: CDR1 WSHSY, CDR2 SAAADI. The CDR3 reads CASPNVVKRVREQYF. The CDR3 DNA is TGCGCCAGTCCCAACGTGGTGAAGCGGGTAAGGGAGCAGTACTTC.

The rearrangement uses TRBV20-1 and TRBJ2-1; 10 nucleotides agree with TRBD2. The V and J ends lost 7 bases and 9 bases, in that order; junction bases with no gene match: 15. CDR3 size: 15 residues. Germline lookup yields CDR1 DFQATT and CDR2 SNEGSKA (reference sequence). The CDR3 nucleotides read TGCAGTGTCCTGACCGGGACTAGCGTTCTCAGTGAGCAGTTCTTC. Translating gives CSVLTGTSVLSEQFF.

Turning to this clonotype: The CDR3 does not close with the conserved phenylalanine or tryptophan, likely indicating a read error. It is unclear where the CDR3 begins or ends on the DNA, so no DNA is shown, and the CDR3 is as TCRdb lists it. The J gene is TRBJ2-1, the V gene TRBV29-1; TRBD2, the table's D call, was not compared with the DNA. The CDR3 contains 13 residues when both ends are counted. Germline V gene data show CDR1 as SQVTM and CDR2 as ANQGSEA. The chain's CDR3 is CSVGLAVYNEEFV.

As for this clonotype: The junction differs from germline at one of its ends, possibly a read error. V usage is TRBV10-3 and J usage is TRBJ1-4; D is ambiguous. This CDR3 contains 14 residues. The germline V gene has CDR1 ENHRY and CDR2 SYGVKD. CDR3 in amino acids: CTISEGLTAEKLFF. The CDR3, as DNA: TGTACCATCAGTGAGGGCCTAACGGCTGAAAAACTGTTTTTT.

This clonotype appeared once. As the CDR3 is not closed by the conserved phenylalanine or tryptophan, this likely results from a read error. The V and J genes are TRBV12-5 and TRBJ1-6; tentatively, D is TRBD1 (6 bases). The CDR3 has 14 amino acids. Germline V gives CDR1 LGHNT, CDR2 FRNRAP. Trimming left V 2 bases short and J 14 bases short, with 16 bases between. The chain's CDR3 is CASGLSTGPGTLHL. DNA of the CDR3: TGTGCTAGTGGTTTGAGTACAGGGCCTGGGACCCTCCACCTA.

To note about this clonotype: Sequence at one end of the junction differs from germline and may be a read error. The V and J genes are TRBV28 and TRBJ2-7; possible D gene TRBD2, 5 bases. Germline lookup yields CDR1 MDHEN and CDR2 SYDVKM. CDR3 length equals 14 residues. The CDR3 is CASSLREPRREQYF. The CDR3 DNA reads as TGCGCCAGCAGTTTACGGGAACCCCGTCGCGAGCAGTACTTC. Looking up the rest from reference TRBV28 and TRBJ2-7 gives the full variable domain: DVKVTQSSRYLVKRTGEKVFLECVQDMDHENMFWYRQDPGLGLRLIYFSYDVKMKEKGDIPEGYSVSREKKERFSLILESASTNQTSMYLCASSLREPRREQYFGPGTRLTVT.

In regard to this clonotype: A much bigger clone sits one base away, suggesting this may be a read error. The V gene is TRBV5-5, the J gene TRBJ2-3; tentative D call: TRBD1 (6 bases). The CDR3 is made up of 14 amino acids. CDR1 SGHKS and CDR2 YYEKEE come from the germline V gene (reference sequence). V lost 9 bases to trimming and J lost 6 bases, with 20 bases between them. This CDR3 reads CAITIRGDADTQYF. The CDR3 DNA reads as TGTGCCATCACAATCAGGGGTGATGCGGATACGCAGTATTTT.

As concerns this clonotype: The missing conserved phenylalanine or tryptophan at the end of this CDR3 makes a read error likely. The chain joins TRBV5-1 to TRBJ2-7, with D unclear. The CDR3 is 14 residues long. V was shortened by 0 bases and J by 4 bases, with 11 bases between the two germline ends. The germline gives CDR1 SGHRS, CDR2 YFSETQ. Here the CDR3 reads CASSLEGTDYEQYL. CDR3 DNA sequence: TGCGCCAGCAGCTTGGAAGGCACCGATTACGAGCAGTACCTC.

The chain couples TRBV11-3 to TRBJ2-1; D is uncertain. The V gene lost 8 bases and the J gene lost 9 bases, with 17 bases spanning the gap. Germline V gene lookup returns CDR1 SGHNT and CDR2 YENEEA. The CDR3 covers 13 residues. The CDR3 region has the DNA TGTGCCAGCGGCCCCACATCTGGCAGTGAGCAGTTCTTC. It yields the protein CASGPTSGSEQFF. Based on the CDR3 plus reference TRBV11-3 and TRBJ2-1, the full variable domain is EAGVVQSPRYKIIEKKQPVAFWCNPISGHNTLYWYLQNLGQGPELLIRYENEEAVDDSQLPKDRFSAERLKGVDSTLKIQPAELGDSAVYLCASGPTSGSEQFFGPGTRLTVL.

The rearrangement links TRBV4-1 to TRBJ1-4; no firm D call. The germline V and J ends were trimmed by 1 base and 6 bases, with 12 bases remaining between them. CDR1 MGHRA and CDR2 YSYEKL come from the germline V gene. This CDR3 region has 15 residues. The CDR3 here is CASSQGLGSYEKLFF. The CDR3 DNA sequence: TGCGCCAGCAGCCAAGGTCTGGGGTCGTATGAAAAACTGTTTTTT.

This clonotype was detected only once. This chain joins TRBV4-1 and TRBJ2-7; 8 bases agree with TRBD1. The CDR3 has 16 residues. Germline-derived CDR1 and CDR2 are MGHRA and YSYEKL. The trim removed 0 bases at V and 5 bases at J, leaving 9 bases unmatched. The CDR3 reads CASSQDSNRGNHEQYF. The CDR3 region has the DNA TGCGCCAGCAGCCAAGACTCTAACAGGGGGAACCACGAGCAGTACTTC.

Comment on this clonotype: Just one base apart from a much larger clone, this may be a read error. V and J are TRBV6-1 and TRBJ1-5; 8 nucleotides agree with TRBD1. From germline, CDR1 is MNHNS and CDR2 SASEGT. This CDR3 is 15 amino acids long. V was clipped by 7 bases and J by 0 bases; unmatched bases: 5. CDR3 in amino acids: CASKKGTGSNQPQHF. CDR3 nucleotides: TGTGCCAGCAAAAAGGGGACAGGTAGCAATCAGCCCCAGCATTTT.

This clonotype was picked up many times. This sequence joins TRBV12-3 or TRBV12-4 and TRBJ2-5; D is unresolved. CDR3 length: 15 residues. V gave up 3 bases and J gave up 1 base, with 12 bases separating them. The CDR3 loop is CASSLDSSFQETQYF. The CDR3 DNA is TGTGCCAGCAGTTTGGATAGTAGCTTCCAAGAGACCCAGTACTTC.

For this clonotype: This may be a read error, as it is one base from a much larger clone. V usage is TRBV20-1 and J usage is TRBJ2-3, with D perhaps given as TRBD1 or TRBD2 (5 bases each). CDR1 and CDR2 (germline): DFQATT, SNEGSKA (reference sequence). V lost 1 base, J lost 5 bases, and 25 bases lay in between. The CDR3 contains 18 residues. DNA of the CDR3: TGCAGTGCTAGAGGAAACGGGGTGAAAGAGGGGCCCGGAGATACGCAGTATTTT. This sequence encodes CSARGNGVKEGPGDTQYF.

This clonotype was counted many times. The V gene is TRBV6-5, the J gene TRBJ2-2; D uncertain. This CDR3 has 13 amino acids. Germline V gene lookup returns CDR1 MNHEY and CDR2 SVGAGI. V gave up 4 bases and J gave up 1 base, with 4 bases separating them. The CDR3 sequence is CASSSVNTGELFF. CDR3 DNA: TGTGCCAGCAGTTCAGTGAACACCGGGGAGCTGTTTTTT.

Points on this clonotype: No conserved phenylalanine or tryptophan is present at the end of the CDR3, so a read error is the likely explanation. The chain's CDR3 is CVSNTERGATTYEQYL. DNA for the CDR3: TGTGTCAGCAATACCGAACGCGGGGCAACGACCTACGAGCAGTACCTC. The chain carries TRBV6-2 or TRBV6-3 and TRBJ2-7, with D perhaps matching TRBD2 (6 bases). Germline CDR1 and CDR2: MNHEY and SVGEGT. This CDR3 spans 16 amino acids.

Remarks on this clonotype: A clone one base away is much larger, so this may be a read error. The CDR3 reads CASSPVESGNQPQHF. The CDR3 DNA sequence: TGCGCCAGCAGCCCAGTAGAGTCGGGGAATCAGCCCCAGCATTTT. The chain joins TRBV4-1 to TRBJ1-5, with unresolved D. The CDR3 covers 15 residues. Trimming removed 4 bases at V and 4 bases at J, with 14 bases between. The germline V gene encodes CDR1 MGHRA and CDR2 YSYEKL.

This clonotype was found many times. J is TRBJ1-1 and V is TRBV6-2 or TRBV6-3, with 8 bases matching TRBD1. The CDR3 is 13 residues long. Trimming at V came to 11 bases and at J to 1 base, leaving 6 bases not matched to a gene. Per the germline V gene, CDR1 is MNHEY and CDR2 is SVGEGT. This CDR3 reads CAGGQGENTEAFF. CDR3 DNA sequence: TGTGCCGGTGGACAGGGTGAGAACACTGAAGCTTTCTTT.

On this clonotype: Germline and junction disagree at one end, which may indicate a read error. This sequence joins TRBV20-1 and TRBJ1-6; D is undetermined. Germline assignment: CDR1 DFQATT and CDR2 SNEGSKA (reference sequence). This CDR3 region has 17 residues. The chain's CDR3 is CSARGGSKSSYNSPLQF. In DNA form, the CDR3 reads TGCAGTGCTAGAGGTGGTTCCAAGAGTTCCTATAATTCACCCCTCCAATTT.